This TCR beta chain was identified in a study of cytomegalovirus exposure and HLA in healthy donors. In the case of this clone: The antigen is not known.

TCRdb keeps only in-frame clones here, not all; method: immunoSEQ multiplex PCR. In the table there are 170,000 or so clones, approximately 83% of which are singletons. Findings and caveats of the study: The investigators catalogued 164 TCR beta chains as cytomegalovirus-associated. TCR clusters originating in the first cohort tended to co-occur in the 110 or so validation repertoires, according to a later analysis. Both high specificity and high sensitivity reportedly marked the classifier's diagnosis of cytomegalovirus status.

The V gene's germline CDR1 is SGHNT and CDR2 YYREEE (reference sequence). The CDR3 loop spans 14 amino acids. Trimming removed 0 bases at V and 4 bases at J, with 10 bases between. V usage is TRBV5-4 and J usage is TRBJ1-2, with D perhaps TRBD1 (5 bases). Sequenced: PBMCs. The sequence derives from a young woman in good health and CMV-seropositive. The CDR3 loop is CASSLARGGYGYTF. Here the CDR3 DNA reads TGTGCCAGCAGCTTGGCCCGGGGGGGCTATGGCTACACCTTC.